This T cell receptor beta chain appears in the sequencing data of a study of T cell repertoires in cytomegalovirus infection (dated by TCRdb to about 2019). With regard to the full study: Donor HLA type was relevant to the analysis, as public TCR beta signatures indicated carriage of CMV infection together with the matching HLA type. What the authors observed across the whole study: In both this cohort and an independent roughly 350-donor cohort, the cumulative frequency of public TCR beta family members distinguished carriers of CMV infection plus the relevant HLA type. The ex vivo response was dominated by HLA-C-restricted CMV-specific TCR beta clonotypes, which also provided the single most frequent clonotype in two of eight donors.

Spanning cysteine to phenylalanine, the CDR3 consists of 16 amino acids. The CDR3 DNA has 48 bases and is translated from base 1. CDR1 and CDR2 are drawn from the germline V gene: SGHTA, FQGNSA. Sequencing instrument: Illumina HiSeq 1500. TCRdb itself trimmed the public reads at Q25 with fastp, ran MiXCR and retained productive beta chains. Each record represents a unique CDR3 protein, reported with the most common genes and DNA among its rows. The sample table records around 200,000 distinct CDR3 sequences; about 18% of these occur just once. Of the sample, approximately 26% falls within the top ten clones. Points on this clonotype: Its antigen specificity is not known. Germline is not matched at one junction end, which may reflect a read error.

The sequencing input was CD8+ T cells from PBMCs. In this chain, TRBV7-2 is recombined with TRBJ2-2; matching of 6 bases hints at TRBD1 as the D gene. The TCR sequence derives from a human donor in good health (CMV status not recorded). Some clones in this sample may be carry-over from other donors' samples. The sequenced DNA: TGTGCCAGCAGCTTAGGCAGGGGATCTATCCTCGGGAAGCTGTTTTTT. Its protein is CASSLGRGSILGKLFF.